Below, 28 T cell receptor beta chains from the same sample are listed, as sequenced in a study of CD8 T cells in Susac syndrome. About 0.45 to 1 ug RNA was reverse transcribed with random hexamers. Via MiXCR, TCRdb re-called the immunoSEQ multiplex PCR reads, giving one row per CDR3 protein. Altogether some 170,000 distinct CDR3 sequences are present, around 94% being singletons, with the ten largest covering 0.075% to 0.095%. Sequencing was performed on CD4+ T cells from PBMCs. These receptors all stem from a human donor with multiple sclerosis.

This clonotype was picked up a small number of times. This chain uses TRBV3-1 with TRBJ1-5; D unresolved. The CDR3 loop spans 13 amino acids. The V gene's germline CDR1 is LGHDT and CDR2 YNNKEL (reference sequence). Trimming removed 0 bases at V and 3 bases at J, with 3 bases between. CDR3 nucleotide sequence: TGTGCCAGCAGCCAAGATCTCAATCAGCCCCAGCATTTT. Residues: CASSQDLNQPQHF.

The CDR3, as DNA: TGTGCCTGGAGTGTTTTCGGGACAGCTCAAAGTTGGCCCCAGCATTTT. Encoded protein: CAWSVFGTAQSWPQHF. This chain links TRBV30 with TRBJ1-5; 7 bases fit TRBD1. J lost 9 bases, V lost 0 bases, and 14 bases had no gene match. CDR3 length: 16 amino acids. The germline V gene encodes CDR1 GTSNPN and CDR2 SVGIG (reference sequence).

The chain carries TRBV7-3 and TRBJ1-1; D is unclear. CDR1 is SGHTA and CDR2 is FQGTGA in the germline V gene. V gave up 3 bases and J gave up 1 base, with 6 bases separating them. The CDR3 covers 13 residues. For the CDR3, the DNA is TGTGCCAGCAGCTTTTACGAGAACACTGAAGCTTTCTTT. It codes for CASSFYENTEAFF. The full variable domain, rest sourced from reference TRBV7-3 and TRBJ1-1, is GAGVSQTPSNKVTEKGKYVELRCDPISGHTALYWYRQSLGQGPEFLIYFQGTGAADDSGLPNDRFFAVRPEGSVSTLKIQRTERGDSAVYLCASSFYENTEAFFGQGTRLTVV.

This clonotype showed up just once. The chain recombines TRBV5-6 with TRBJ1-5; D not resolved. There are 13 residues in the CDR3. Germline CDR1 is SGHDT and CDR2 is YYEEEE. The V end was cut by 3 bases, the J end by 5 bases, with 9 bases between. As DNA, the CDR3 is TGTGCCAGCAGCTCCACTCTCGATCAGCCCCAGCATTTT. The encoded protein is CASSSTLDQPQHF.

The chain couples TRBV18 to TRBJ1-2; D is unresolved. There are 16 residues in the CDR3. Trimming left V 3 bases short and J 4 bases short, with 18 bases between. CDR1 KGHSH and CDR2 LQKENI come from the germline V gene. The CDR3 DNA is TGTGCCAGCTCACCCACACTAGACCCTCGACCCTATGGCTACACCTTC. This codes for CASSPTLDPRPYGYTF.

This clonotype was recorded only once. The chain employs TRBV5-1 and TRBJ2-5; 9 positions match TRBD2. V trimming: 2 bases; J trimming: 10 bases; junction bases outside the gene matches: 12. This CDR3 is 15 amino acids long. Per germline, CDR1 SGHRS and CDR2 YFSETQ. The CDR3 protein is CASSFLGLAPLGQYF. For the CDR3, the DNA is TGCGCCAGCAGCTTTTTGGGACTAGCCCCACTTGGCCAGTACTTC.

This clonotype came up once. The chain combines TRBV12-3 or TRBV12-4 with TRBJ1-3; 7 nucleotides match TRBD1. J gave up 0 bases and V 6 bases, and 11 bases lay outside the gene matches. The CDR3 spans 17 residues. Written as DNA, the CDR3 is TGTGCCAGCAGCCCGGGACAGCGGGCGTTCTCTGGAAACACCATATATTTT. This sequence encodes CASSPGQRAFSGNTIYF.

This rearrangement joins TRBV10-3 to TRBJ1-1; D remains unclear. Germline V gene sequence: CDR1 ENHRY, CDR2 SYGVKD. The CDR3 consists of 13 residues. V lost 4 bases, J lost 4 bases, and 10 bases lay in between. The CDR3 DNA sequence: TGTGCCATCAGTGGTTCCCCCTCCACTGAAGCTTTCTTT. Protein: CAISGSPSTEAFF.

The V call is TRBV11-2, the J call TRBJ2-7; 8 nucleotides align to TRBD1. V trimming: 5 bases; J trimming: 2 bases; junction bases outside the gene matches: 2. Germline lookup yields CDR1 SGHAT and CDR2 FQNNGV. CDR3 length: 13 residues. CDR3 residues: CASSPGQAYEQYF. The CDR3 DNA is TGTGCCAGCAGCCCGGGACAGGCCTACGAGCAGTACTTC.

The CDR3 bases are TGTGCCAGCAGCTTGCGGGCGCGGTCCTACAATGAGCAGTTCTTC. Its translation: CASSLRARSYNEQFF. The chain carries TRBV5-4 and TRBJ2-1; D unclear. This CDR3 has 15 amino acids. Germline CDR1 SGHNT, CDR2 YYREEE (reference sequence). The ends were cut back, 1 base at V and 1 base at J, with 9 bases in the middle.

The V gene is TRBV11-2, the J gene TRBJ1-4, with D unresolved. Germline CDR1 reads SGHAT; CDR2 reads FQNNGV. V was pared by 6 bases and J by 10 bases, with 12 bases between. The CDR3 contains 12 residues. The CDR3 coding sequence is TGTGCCAGCAGTCCCGAGCAAGGAAAACTGTTTTTT. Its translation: CASSPEQGKLFF.

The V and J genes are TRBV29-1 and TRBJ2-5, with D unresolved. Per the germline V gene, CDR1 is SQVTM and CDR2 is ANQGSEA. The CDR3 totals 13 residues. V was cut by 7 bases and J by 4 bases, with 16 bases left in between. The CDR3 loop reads CSADLVGGETQYF. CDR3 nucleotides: TGCAGCGCCGACTTGGTTGGTGGAGAGACCCAGTACTTC. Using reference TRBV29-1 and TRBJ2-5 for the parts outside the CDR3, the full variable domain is SAVISQKPSRDICQRGTSLTIQCQVDSQVTMMFWYRQQPGQSLTLIATANQGSEATYESGFVIDKFPISRPNLTFSTLTVSNMSPEDSSIYLCSADLVGGETQYFGPGTRLLVL.

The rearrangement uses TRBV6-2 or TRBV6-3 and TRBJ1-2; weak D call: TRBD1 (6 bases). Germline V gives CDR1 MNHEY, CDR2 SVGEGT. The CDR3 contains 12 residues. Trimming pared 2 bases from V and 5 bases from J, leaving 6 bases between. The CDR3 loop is CASSYTGYGYTF. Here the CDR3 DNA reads TGTGCCAGCAGTTACACAGGGTATGGCTACACCTTC.

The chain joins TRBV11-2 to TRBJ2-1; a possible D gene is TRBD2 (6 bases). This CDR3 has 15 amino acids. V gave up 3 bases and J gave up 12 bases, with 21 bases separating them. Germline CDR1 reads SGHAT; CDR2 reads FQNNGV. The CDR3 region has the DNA TGTGCCAGCAGCTTGGTGAGCGGGCCCCCGAAAGGGCAGTTCTTC. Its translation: CASSLVSGPPKGQFF.

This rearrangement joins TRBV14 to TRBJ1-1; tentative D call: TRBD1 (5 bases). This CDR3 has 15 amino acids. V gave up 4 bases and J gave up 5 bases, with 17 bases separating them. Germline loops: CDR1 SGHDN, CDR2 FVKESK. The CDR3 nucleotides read TGTGCCAGCAGCCCCCTGGGGGAGAGGAGGACTGAAGCTTTCTTT. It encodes CASSPLGERRTEAFF.

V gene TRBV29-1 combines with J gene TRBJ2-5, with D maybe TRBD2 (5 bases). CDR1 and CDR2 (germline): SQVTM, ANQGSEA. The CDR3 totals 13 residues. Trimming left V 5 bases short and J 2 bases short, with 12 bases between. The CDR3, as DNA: TGCAGCGTTTTAGGACTGTTACAAGAGACCCAGTACTTC. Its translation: CSVLGLLQETQYF.

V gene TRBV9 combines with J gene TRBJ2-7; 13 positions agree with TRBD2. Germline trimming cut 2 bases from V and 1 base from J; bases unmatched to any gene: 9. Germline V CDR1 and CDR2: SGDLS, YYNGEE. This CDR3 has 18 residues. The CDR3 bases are TGTGCCAGCAGCGTCGGGACTAGCGGGAATGGGATGTCCTACGAGCAGTACTTC. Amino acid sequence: CASSVGTSGNGMSYEQYF.

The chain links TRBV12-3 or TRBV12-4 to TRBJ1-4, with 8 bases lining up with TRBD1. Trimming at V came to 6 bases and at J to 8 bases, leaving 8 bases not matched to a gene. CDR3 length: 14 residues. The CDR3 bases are TGTGCCAGCAGCTCTGGACAGGGTGACGAAAAACTGTTTTTT. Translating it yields CASSSGQGDEKLFF.

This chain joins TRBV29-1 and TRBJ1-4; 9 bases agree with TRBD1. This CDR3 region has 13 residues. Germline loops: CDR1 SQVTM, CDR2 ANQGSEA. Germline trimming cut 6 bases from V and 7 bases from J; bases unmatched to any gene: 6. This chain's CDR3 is CSVMDRGAEKLFF. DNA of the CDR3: TGCAGCGTGATGGACAGGGGCGCTGAAAAACTGTTTTTT.

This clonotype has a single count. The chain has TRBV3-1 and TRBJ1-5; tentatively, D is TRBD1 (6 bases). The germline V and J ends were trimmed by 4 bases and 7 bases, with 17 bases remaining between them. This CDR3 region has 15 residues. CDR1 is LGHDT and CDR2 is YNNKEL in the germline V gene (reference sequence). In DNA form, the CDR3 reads TGTGCCAGCAGCCCGTCTCCAGGGGAGGTACAGCCCCAGCATTTT. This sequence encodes CASSPSPGEVQPQHF.

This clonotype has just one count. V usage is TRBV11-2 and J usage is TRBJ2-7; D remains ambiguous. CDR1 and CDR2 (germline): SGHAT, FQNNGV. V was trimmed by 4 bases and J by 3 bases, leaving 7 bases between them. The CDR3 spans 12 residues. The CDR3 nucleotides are TGTGCCAGCAGCTCCCGGGTCTACGAGCAGTACTTC. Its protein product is CASSSRVYEQYF.

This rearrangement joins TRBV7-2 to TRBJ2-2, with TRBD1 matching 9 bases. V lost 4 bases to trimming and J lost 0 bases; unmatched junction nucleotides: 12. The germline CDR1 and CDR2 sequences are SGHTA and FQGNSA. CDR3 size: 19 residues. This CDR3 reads CASSSFSLQGAPNTGELFF. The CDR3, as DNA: TGTGCCAGCAGCTCGTTTAGCCTACAGGGGGCCCCGAACACCGGGGAGCTGTTTTTT.

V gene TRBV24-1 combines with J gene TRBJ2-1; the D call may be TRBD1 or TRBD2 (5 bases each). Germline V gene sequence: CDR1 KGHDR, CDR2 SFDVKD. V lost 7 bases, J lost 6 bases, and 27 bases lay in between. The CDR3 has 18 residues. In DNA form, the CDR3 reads TGTGCCACCAGCAGCTATACCGGGGCCCCCACCCGTAGCAATGAGCAGTTCTTC. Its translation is CATSSYTGAPTRSNEQFF.

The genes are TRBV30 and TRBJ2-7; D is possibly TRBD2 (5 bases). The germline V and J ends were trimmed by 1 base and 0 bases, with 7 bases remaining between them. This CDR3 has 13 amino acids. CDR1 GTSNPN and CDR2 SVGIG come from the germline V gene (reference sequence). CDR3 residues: CAWSGGSSYEQYF. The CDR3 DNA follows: TGTGCCTGGAGTGGTGGGAGCTCCTACGAGCAGTACTTC.

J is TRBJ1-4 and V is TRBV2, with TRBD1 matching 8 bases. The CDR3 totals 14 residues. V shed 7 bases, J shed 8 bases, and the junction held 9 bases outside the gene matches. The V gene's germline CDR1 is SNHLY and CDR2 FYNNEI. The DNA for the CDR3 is TGTGCCAGCACTATCGGACAGGGCAGGGAAAAACTGTTTTTT. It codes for CASTIGQGREKLFF.

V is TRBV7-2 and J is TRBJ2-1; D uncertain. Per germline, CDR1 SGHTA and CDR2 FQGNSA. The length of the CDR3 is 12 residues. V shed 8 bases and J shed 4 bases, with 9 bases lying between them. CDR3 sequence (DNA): TGTGCCAGCGGCGCACAGTACAATGAGCAGTTCTTC. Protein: CASGAQYNEQFF.

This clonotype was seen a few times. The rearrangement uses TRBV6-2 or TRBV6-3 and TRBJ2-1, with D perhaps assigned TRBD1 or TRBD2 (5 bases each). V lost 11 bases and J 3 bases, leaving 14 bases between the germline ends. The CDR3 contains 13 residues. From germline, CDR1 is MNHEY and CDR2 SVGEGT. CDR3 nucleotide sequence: TGTGCCTCCCGGGGCCAAAACTACAATGAGCAGTTCTTC. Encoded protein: CASRGQNYNEQFF.

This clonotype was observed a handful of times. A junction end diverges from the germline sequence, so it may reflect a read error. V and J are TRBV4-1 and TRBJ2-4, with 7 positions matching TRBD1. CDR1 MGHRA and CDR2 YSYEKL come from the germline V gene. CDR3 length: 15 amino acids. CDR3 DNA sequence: TGTGCCAGCAGCCAATTTGACAGGGATAGGAACATTCAGTACTTC. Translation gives CASSQFDRDRNIQYF.